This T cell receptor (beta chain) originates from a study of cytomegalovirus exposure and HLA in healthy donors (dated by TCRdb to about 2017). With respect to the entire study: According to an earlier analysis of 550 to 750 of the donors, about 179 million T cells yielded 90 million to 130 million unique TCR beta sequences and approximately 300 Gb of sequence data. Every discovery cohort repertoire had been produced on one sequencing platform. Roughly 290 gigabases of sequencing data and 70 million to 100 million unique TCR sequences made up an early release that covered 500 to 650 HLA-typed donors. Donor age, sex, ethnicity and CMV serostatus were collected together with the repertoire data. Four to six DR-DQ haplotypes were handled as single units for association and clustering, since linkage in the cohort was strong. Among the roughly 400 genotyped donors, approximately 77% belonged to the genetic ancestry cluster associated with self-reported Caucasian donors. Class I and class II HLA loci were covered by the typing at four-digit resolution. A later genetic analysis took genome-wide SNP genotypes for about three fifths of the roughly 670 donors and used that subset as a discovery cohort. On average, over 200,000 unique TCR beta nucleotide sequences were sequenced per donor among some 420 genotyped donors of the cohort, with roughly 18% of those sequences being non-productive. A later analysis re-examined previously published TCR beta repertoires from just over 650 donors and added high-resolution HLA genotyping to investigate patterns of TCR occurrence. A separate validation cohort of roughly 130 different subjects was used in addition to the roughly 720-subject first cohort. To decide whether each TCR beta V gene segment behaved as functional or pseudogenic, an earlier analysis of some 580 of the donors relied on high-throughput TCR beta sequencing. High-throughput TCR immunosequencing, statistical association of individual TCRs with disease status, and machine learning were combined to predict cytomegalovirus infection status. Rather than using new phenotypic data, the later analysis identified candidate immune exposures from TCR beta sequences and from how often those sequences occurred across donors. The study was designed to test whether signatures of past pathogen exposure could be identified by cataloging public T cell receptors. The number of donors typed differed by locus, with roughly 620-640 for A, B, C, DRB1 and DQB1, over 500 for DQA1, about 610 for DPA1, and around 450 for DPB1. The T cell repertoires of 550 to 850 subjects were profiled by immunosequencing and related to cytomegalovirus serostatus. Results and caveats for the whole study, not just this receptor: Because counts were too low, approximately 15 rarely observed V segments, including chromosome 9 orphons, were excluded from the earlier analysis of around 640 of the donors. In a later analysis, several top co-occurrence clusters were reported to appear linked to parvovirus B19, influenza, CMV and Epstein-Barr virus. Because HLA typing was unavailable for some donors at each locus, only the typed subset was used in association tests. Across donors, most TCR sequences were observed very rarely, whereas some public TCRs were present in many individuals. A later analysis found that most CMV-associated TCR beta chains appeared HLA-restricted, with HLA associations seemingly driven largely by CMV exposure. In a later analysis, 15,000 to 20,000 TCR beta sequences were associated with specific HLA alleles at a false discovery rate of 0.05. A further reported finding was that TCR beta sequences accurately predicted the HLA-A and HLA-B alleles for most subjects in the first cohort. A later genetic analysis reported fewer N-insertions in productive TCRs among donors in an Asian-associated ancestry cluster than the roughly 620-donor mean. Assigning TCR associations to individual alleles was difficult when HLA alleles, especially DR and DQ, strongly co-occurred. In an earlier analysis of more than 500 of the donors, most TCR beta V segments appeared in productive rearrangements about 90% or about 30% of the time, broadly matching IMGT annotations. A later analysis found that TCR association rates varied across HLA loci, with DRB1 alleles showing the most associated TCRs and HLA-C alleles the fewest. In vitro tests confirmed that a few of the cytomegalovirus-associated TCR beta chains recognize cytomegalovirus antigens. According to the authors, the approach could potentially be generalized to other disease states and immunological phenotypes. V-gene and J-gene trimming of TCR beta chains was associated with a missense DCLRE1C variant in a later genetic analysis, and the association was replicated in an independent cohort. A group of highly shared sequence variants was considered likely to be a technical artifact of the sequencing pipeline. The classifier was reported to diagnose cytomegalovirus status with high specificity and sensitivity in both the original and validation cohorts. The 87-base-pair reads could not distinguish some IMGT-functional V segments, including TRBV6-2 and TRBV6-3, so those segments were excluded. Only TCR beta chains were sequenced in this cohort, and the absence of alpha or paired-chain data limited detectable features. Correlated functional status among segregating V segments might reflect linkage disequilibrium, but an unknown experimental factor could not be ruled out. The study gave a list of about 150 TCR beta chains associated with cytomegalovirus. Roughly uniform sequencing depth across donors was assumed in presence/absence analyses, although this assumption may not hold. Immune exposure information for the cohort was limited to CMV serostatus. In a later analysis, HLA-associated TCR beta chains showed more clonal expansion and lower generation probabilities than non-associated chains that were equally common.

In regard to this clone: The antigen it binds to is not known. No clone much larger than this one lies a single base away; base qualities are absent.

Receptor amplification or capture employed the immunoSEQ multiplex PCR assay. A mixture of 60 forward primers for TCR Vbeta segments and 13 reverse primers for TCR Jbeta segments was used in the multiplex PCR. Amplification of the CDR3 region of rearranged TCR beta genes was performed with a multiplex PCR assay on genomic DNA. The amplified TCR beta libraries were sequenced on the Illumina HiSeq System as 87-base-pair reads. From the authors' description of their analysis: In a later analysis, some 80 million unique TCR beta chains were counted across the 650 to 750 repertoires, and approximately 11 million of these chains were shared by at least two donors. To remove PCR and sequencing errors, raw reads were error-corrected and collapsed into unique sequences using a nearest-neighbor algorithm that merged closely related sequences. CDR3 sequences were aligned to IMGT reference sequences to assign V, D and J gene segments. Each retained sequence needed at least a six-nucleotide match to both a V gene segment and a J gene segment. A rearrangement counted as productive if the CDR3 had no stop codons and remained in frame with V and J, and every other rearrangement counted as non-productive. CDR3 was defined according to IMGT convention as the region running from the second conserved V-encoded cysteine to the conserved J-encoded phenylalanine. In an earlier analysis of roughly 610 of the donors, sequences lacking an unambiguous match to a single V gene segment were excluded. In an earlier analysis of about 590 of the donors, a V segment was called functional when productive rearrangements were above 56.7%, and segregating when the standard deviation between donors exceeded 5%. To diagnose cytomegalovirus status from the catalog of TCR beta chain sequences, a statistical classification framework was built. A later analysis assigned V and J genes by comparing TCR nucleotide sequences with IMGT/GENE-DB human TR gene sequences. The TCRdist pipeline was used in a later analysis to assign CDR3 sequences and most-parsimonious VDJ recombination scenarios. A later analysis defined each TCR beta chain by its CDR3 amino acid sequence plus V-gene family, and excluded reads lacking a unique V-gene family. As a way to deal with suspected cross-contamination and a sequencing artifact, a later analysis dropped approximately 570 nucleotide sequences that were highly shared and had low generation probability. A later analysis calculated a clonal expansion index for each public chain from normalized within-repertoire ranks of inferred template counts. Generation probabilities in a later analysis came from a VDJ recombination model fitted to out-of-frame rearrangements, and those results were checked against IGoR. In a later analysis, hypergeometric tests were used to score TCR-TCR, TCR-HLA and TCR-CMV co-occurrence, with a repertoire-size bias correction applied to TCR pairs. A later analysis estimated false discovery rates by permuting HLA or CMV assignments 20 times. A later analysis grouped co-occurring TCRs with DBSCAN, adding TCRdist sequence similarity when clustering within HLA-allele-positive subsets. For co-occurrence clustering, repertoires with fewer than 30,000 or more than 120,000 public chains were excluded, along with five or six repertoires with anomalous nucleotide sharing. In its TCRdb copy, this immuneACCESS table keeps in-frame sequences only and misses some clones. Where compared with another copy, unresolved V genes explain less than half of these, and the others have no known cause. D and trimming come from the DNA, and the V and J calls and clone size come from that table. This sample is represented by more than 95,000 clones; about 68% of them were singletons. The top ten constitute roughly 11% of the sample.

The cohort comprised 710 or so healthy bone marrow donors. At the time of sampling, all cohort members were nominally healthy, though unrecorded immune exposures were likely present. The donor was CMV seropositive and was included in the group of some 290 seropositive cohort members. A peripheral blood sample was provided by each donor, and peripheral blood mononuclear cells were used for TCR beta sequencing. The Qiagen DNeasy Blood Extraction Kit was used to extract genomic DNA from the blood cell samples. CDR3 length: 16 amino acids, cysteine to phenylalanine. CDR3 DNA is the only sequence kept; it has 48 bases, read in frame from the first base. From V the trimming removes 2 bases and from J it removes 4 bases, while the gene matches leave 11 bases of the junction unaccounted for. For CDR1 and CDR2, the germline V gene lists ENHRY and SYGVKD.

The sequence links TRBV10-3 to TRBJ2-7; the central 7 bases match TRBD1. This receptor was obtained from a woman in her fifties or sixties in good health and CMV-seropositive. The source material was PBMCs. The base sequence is TGTGCCATCAGTGAGCAAATAGGGCAGGGGGTATACGAGCAGTACTTC. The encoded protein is CAISEQIGQGVYEQYF.